This TCR beta chain was retrieved from a study of long-term antiretroviral therapy in people with HIV. Points from the study as a whole: Among HIV repertoires, CDR3 length ranges were narrower than those of controls. Increased diversity was seen after ART, yet it remained lower than in transplant donor controls.

The CDR3 contains 13 residues. Germline trimming cut 3 bases from V and 4 bases from J; bases unmatched to any gene: 1. Germline V gene data show CDR1 as KGHSH and CDR2 as LQKENI. Only United States sites treated participants with HIV. At survey level, the immunoSEQ assay was run in its v3.0 version. Per sample, sequencing targeted roughly 35,000-50,000 T-cell genomes. Assay: immunoSEQ multiplex PCR; the TCRdb copy retains only in-frame clones and omits some. The top ten hold approximately 9.5% of the sample, which has 15,000 to 20,000 clones, over 70% seen once. Concerning this clone itself: Its matching antigen is unknown.

This chain uses TRBV18 with TRBJ1-2, with 8 nucleotides matching TRBD1. The input for sequencing was unsorted PBMCs, taken 0.3 years before starting antiretroviral therapy. The sequence derives from a middle-aged man with HIV. CDR3 amino acids: CASSPGTGYGYTF. CDR3 nucleotide sequence: TGTGCCAGCTCACCTGGGACAGGCTATGGCTACACCTTC.